Presented here are 14 T cell receptor beta chains from one specimen sequenced in a study of T-cell reconstitution after alpha-beta-depleted transplantation in children. Library preparation (for TCRbeta) was performed with unique molecular identifiers. TCRdb fed the PCR reads into MiXCR, producing one record per CDR3 protein. Here the sample spans 700,000 to 850,000 distinct CDR3 sequences, less than 20% being singletons. Sequenced material: PBMCs, mostly from graft donor cells, taken 360 days after TCRalphabeta/CD19-depleted stem cell transplant. The receptors here all came from a male patient aged 10 to 17 who had a stem cell transplant for acute lymphoblastic leukemia, so the T cells may come from the graft donor.

As to this clonotype: The junction departs from the called germline gene at one end, perhaps through a read error. The V and J genes are TRBV5-1 and TRBJ2-1; 9 nucleotides agree with TRBD2. Looked up from germline, CDR1 is SGHRS and CDR2 is YFSETQ. This CDR3 has 15 residues. The CDR3 sequence: CASRPWTSVYNKQFF. The CDR3 DNA is TGCGCCAGCAGACCGTGGACTAGCGTCTACAATAAGCAGTTCTTC.

In its sample, this clonotype was seen many times. The V and J genes are TRBV20-1 and TRBJ2-3; TRBD2 matches at 8 bases. CDR3 length equals 14 residues. Germline CDR1 DFQATT, CDR2 SNEGSKA (reference sequence). V was clipped by 6 bases and J by 2 bases; unmatched bases: 7. The CDR3 DNA is TGCAGTGCGCGAATACTAGCGGACACAGATACGCAGTATTTT. Protein sequence: CSARILADTDTQYF.

This clonotype was counted only a few times. The CDR3 DNA reads TGCAGTGCTTGGGGTAAGAAGGAGCAGTACTTC. Translation: CSAWGKKEQYF. This chain uses TRBV20-1 with TRBJ2-7; no definite D call. The CDR3 consists of 11 residues. CDR1 DFQATT and CDR2 SNEGSKA come from the germline V gene (reference sequence). The V end lost 5 bases, the J end lost 7 bases, and 12 bases lay between the germline ends.

CDR3: CASSEFGGGPSDTQYF. The CDR3 nucleotides are TGTGCCAGCAGTGAATTCGGGGGGGGGCCCTCGGATACGCAGTATTTT. The J gene is TRBJ2-3, the V gene TRBV2; 8 bases match TRBD2. V gave up 2 bases and J gave up 6 bases; unmatched junction bases: 10. The CDR3 contains 16 residues. Germline V lookup: CDR1 SNHLY, CDR2 FYNNEI.

The chain combines TRBV11-2 with TRBJ2-3; D gene uncertain. This CDR3 contains 14 residues. Germline assignment: CDR1 SGHAT and CDR2 FQNNGV. Between the trimmed V and J ends, which lost 5 bases and 4 bases, there was a span of 13 bases. The CDR3 region has the DNA TGTGCCAGCAGCCGTGTCTTTCGGTCAGATACGCAGTATTTT. This translates into CASSRVFRSDTQYF.

There are a few counts of this clonotype. The rearrangement links TRBV7-8 to TRBJ2-7; 7 nucleotides line up with TRBD2. From germline, CDR1 is SGHVS and CDR2 FQNEAQ. Trimming at V came to 1 base and at J to 1 base, leaving 4 bases not matched to a gene. This CDR3 spans 15 amino acids. CDR3 loop: CASSLDGRESYEQYF. As DNA, the CDR3 is TGTGCCAGCAGCTTAGACGGGCGGGAGTCCTACGAGCAGTACTTC.

This clonotype was detected ten times or more. The CDR3 loop is CASSSAGPTDTQYF. For the CDR3, the DNA is TGTGCCAGCAGTTCCGCGGGACCCACAGATACGCAGTATTTT. The rearrangement uses TRBV7-7 and TRBJ2-3; tentative D call: TRBD2 (6 bases). V was trimmed by 6 bases and J by 2 bases, leaving 12 bases between them. CDR3 length: 14 residues. Germline lookup yields CDR1 SSHAT and CDR2 FNYEAQ (reference sequence).

This clonotype has only a few counts. The chain combines TRBV7-2 with TRBJ2-1, with 7 nucleotides matching TRBD1. The CDR3 sequence is 16 residues long. In germline, CDR1 is SGHTA, CDR2 FQGNSA. The V and J ends lost 5 bases and 4 bases, in that order; junction bases with no gene match: 11. The CDR3 bases are TGTGCCAGCAGCATGACCGGGACAGCCGTATACAATGAGCAGTTCTTC. This translates into CASSMTGTAVYNEQFF.

This clonotype has just a few counts. The gene calls are TRBV6-2 or TRBV6-3 and TRBJ2-7; a possible D gene is TRBD1 (6 bases). V was clipped by 2 bases and J by 0 bases, with 26 bases between them. This CDR3 contains 20 residues. Germline lookup yields CDR1 MNHEY and CDR2 SVGEGT. In DNA form, the CDR3 reads TGTGCCAGCAGTTACCGTAGATACAAACCGACAGGTCTTTTCTCCTACGAGCAGTACTTC. The encoded protein is CASSYRRYKPTGLFSYEQYF.

The rearrangement uses TRBV4-1 and TRBJ2-7; 14 bases match TRBD2. This CDR3 comprises 16 residues. J gave up 3 bases and V 1 base, and 2 bases lay outside the gene matches. Germline lookup yields CDR1 MGHRA and CDR2 YSYEKL. CDR3: CASSQGGTSGGYEQYF. For the CDR3, the DNA is TGCGCCAGCAGCCAAGGTGGGACTAGCGGGGGCTACGAGCAGTACTTC.

The chain recombines TRBV11-2 with TRBJ2-7; 7 bases align to TRBD2. Germline CDR1 reads SGHAT; CDR2 reads FQNNGV. CDR3 length: 18 amino acids. The V and J ends lost 1 base and 1 base, in that order; junction bases with no gene match: 13. The CDR3 loop is CASSLVMGGGSGSYEQYF. In DNA form, the CDR3 reads TGTGCCAGCAGCTTAGTAATGGGGGGAGGTAGCGGGTCCTACGAGCAGTACTTC.

This clonotype was seen repeatedly, ten times or more. The CDR3 spells CASSQGRTNTEAFF. CDR3 bases: TGCGCCAGCAGCCAGGGACGGACGAACACTGAAGCTTTCTTT. The chain carries TRBV5-1 and TRBJ1-1; D possibly corresponds to TRBD1 (5 bases). The CDR3 runs 14 residues. CDR1 is SGHRS, CDR2 YFSETQ, per germline. Between the trimmed V and J ends, which lost 4 bases and 1 base, there was a span of 11 bases.

In this sample, this clonotype turned up a few times. CDR3 region: CASGRKVNEQFF. In DNA, the CDR3 is TGTGCCAGCGGGCGGAAAGTCAATGAGCAGTTCTTC. The V gene is TRBV7-8, the J gene TRBJ2-1; D unresolved. Germline loops: CDR1 SGHVS, CDR2 FQNEAQ. V was shortened by 8 bases and J by 6 bases, with 11 bases between the two germline ends. The CDR3 covers 12 residues. Drawing the rest from reference TRBV7-8 and TRBJ2-1, the complete variable domain is GAGVSQSPRYKVAKRGQDVALRCDPISGHVSLFWYQQALGQGPEFLTYFQNEAQLDKSGLPSDRFFAERPEGSVSTLKIQRTQQEDSAVYLCASGRKVNEQFFGPGTRLTVL.

This clonotype was observed at least ten times. The genes are TRBV7-3 and TRBJ2-6; perhaps TRBD1 as D (5 bases). V lost 4 bases, J lost 0 bases, and 16 bases lay in between. Germline assignment: CDR1 SGHTA and CDR2 FQGTGA. The CDR3 totals 18 residues. The CDR3 protein is CASSSPGLYISGANVLTF. CDR3 nucleotide sequence: TGTGCCAGCAGCTCCCCAGGGTTATACATCTCTGGGGCCAACGTCCTGACTTTC.